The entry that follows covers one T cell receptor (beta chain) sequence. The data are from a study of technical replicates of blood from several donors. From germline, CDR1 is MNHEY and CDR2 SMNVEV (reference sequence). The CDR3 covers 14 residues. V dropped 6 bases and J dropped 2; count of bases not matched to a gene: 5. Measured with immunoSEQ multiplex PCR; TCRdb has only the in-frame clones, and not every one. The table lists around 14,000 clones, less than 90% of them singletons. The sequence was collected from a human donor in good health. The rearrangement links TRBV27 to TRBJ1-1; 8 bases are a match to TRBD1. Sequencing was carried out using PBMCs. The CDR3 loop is CASRRQGFNTEAFF. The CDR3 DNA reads TGTGCCAGCAGACGACAGGGGTTCAACACTGAAGCTTTCTTT.